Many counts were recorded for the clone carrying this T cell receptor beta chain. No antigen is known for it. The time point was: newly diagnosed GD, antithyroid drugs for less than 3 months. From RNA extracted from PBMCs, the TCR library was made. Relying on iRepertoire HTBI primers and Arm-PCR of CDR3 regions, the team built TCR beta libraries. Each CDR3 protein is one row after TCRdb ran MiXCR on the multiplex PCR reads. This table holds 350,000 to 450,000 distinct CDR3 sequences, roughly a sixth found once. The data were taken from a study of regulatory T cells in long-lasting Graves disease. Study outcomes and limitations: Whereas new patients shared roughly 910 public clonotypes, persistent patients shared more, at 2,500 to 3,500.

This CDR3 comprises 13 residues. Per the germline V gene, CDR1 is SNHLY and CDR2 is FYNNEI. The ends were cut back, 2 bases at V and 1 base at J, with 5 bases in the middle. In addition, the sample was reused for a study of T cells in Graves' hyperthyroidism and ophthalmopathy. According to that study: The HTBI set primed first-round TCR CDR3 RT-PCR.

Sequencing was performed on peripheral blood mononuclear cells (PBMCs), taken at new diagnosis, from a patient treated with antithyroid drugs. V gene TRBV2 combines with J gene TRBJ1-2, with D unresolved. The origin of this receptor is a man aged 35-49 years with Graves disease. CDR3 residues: CASSERFNYGYTF. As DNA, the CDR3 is TGTGCCAGCAGTGAACGGTTTAACTATGGCTACACCTTC.